This TCR beta chain comes out of a study of regulatory T cells in long-lasting Graves disease. Looking at the study overall: Graves' patients, newly diagnosed, had taken antithyroid drugs under 3 months. Study-wide points: TCR diversity was lower in persistent Graves' patients than in newly diagnosed ones.

This clonotype was picked up many times. What it binds is unknown. As to time point: newly diagnosed GD, antithyroid drugs for less than 3 months. Following extraction of RNA from PBMCs, that RNA was used to make the TCR library. It was American Thyroid Association guidelines that determined Graves' disease diagnosis. The V gene's germline CDR1 is SGHVS and CDR2 FQNEAQ. CDR3 length equals 15 residues. Trimming removed 3 bases at V and 3 bases at J, with 14 bases between. iRepertoire HTBI primers and Arm-PCR of CDR3 regions built TCR beta libraries. MiXCR, run by TCRdb on the multiplex PCR reads, gives a single entry per CDR3 protein. The table records about 540,000 distinct CDR3 sequences, about 13% of them present only once. This same sample was also taken into another study, of T cells in Graves' hyperthyroidism and ophthalmopathy. That work adds: Blood also contained most expanded thyroid clonotypes above 0.001.

The receptor was isolated from a man aged 25 to 40 with Graves disease. This sequence joins TRBV7-8 and TRBJ2-5; D might be TRBD1 (6 bases). This sample comprised peripheral blood mononuclear cells (PBMCs), obtained at new diagnosis, from a patient treated with antithyroid drugs. CDR3 sequence: CASSFFKQGKETQYF. CDR3 DNA sequence: TGTGCCAGCAGCTTTTTCAAACAGGGAAAAGAGACCCAGTACTTC. The full variable domain, with the rest looked up from reference TRBV7-8 and TRBJ2-5, is GAGVSQSPRYKVAKRGQDVALRCDPISGHVSLFWYQQALGQGPEFLTYFQNEAQLDKSGLPSDRFFAERPEGSVSTLKIQRTQQEDSAVYLCASSFFKQGKETQYFGPGTRLLVL.